The clone carrying this T cell receptor beta chain occurred once. Its target is not known. Germline V lookup: CDR1 SGHNT, CDR2 YYREEE (reference sequence). The CDR3 runs 15 residues. V shed 5 bases, J shed 4 bases, and the junction held 10 bases outside the gene matches. Researchers ran the PCR with 60 Vbeta and 13 Jbeta primers. The protocol was immunoSEQ multiplex PCR, while the TCRdb copy is restricted to in-frame clones and leaves out a portion. The sample carries about 170,000 clones, roughly 76% recorded once. This entry belongs to a study of cytomegalovirus exposure and HLA in healthy donors. Study-level findings and limits: Sequences of the TCR beta chain were said to predict the HLA-A and HLA-B alleles of most subjects accurately. In a later analysis, at a false discovery rate of 0.05, roughly 17,000 TCR beta sequences were associated with HLA alleles.

Sample: PBMCs. The chain joins TRBV5-4 to TRBJ2-3; 7 nucleotides align to TRBD1. The clonotype was recovered from a male donor in good health and CMV-seronegative. CDR3 loop: CASRDFTGEADTQYF. The DNA of the CDR3 is TGTGCCAGCAGGGATTTTACAGGGGAAGCAGATACGCAGTATTTT.